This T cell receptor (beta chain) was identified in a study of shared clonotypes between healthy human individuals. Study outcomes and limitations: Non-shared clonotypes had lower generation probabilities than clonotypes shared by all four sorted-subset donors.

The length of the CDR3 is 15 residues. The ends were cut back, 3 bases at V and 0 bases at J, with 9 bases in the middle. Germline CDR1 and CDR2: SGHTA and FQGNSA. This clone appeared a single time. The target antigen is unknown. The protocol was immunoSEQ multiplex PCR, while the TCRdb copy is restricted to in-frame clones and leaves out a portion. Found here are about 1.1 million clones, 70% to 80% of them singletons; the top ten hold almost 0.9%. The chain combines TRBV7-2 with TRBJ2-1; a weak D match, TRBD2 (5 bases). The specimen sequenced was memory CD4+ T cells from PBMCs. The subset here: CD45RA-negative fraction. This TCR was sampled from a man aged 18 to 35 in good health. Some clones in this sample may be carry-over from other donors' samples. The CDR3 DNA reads TGTGCCAGCAGCTTCGTAGGGAGCTCCTACAATGAGCAGTTCTTC. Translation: CASSFVGSSYNEQFF.